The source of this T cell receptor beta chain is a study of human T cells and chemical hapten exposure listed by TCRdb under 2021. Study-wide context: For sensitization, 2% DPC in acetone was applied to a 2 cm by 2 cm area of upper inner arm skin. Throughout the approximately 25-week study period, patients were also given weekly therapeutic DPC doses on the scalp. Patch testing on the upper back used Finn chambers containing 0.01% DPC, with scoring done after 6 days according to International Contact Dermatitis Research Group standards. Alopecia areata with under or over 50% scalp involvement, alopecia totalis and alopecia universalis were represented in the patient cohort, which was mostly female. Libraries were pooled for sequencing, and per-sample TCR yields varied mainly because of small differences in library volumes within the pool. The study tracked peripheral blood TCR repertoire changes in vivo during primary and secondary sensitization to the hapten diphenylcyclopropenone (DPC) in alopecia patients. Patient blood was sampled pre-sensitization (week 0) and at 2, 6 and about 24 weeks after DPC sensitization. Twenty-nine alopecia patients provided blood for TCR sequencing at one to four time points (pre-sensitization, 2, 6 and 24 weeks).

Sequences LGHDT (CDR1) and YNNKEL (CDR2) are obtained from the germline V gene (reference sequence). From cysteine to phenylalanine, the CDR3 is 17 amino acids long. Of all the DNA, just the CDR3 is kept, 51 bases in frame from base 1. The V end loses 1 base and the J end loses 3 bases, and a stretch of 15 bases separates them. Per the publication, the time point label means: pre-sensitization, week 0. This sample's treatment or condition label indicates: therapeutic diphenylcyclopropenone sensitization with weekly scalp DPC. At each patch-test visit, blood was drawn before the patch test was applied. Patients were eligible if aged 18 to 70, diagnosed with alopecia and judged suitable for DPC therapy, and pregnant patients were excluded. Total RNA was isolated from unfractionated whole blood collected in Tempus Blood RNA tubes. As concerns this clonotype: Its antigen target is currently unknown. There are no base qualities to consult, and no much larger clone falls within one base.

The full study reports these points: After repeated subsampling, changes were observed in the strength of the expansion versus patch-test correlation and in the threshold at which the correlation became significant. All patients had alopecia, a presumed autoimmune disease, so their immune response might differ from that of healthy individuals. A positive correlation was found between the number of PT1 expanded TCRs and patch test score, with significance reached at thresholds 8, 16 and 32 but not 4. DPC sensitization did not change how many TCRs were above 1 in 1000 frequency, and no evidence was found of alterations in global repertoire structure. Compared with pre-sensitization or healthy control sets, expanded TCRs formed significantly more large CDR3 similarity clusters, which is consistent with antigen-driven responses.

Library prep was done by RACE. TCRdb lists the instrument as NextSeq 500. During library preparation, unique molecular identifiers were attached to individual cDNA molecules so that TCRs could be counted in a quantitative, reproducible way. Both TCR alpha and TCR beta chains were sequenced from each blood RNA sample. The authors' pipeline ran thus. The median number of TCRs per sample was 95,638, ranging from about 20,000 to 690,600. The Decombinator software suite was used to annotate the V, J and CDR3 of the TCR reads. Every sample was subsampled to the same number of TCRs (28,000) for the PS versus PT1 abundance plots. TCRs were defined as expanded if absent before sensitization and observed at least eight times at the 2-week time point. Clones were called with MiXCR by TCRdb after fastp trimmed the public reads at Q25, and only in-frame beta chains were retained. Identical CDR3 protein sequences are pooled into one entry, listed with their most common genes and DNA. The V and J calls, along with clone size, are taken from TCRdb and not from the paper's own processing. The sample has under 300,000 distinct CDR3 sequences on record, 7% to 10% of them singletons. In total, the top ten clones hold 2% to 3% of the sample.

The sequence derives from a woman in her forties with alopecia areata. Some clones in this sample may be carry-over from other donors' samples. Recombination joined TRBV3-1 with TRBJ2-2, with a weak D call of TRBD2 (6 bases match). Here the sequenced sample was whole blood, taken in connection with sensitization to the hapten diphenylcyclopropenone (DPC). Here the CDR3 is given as CASSQVIAATYTGELFF. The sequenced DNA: TGTGCCAGCAGCCAAGTTATAGCGGCCACTTACACCGGGGAGCTGTTTTTT. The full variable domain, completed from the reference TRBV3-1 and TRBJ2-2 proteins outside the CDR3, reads DTAVSQTPKYLVTQMGNDKSIKCEQNLGHDTMYWYKQDSKKFLKIMFSYNNKELIINETVPNRFSPKSPDKAHLNLHINSLELGDSAVYFCASSQVIAATYTGELFFGEGSRLTVL.